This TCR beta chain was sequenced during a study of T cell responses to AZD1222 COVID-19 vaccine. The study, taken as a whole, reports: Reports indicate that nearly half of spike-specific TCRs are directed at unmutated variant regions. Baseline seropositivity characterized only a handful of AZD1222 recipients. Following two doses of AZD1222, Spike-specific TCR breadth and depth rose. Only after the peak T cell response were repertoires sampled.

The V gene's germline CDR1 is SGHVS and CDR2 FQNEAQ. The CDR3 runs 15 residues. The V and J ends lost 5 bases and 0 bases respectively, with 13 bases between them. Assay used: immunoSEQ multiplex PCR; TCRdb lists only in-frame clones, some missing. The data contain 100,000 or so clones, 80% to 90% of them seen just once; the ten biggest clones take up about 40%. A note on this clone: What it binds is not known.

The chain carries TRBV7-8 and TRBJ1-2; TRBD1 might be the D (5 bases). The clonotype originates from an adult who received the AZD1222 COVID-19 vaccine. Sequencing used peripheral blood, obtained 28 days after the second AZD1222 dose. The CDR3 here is CASSSGTATNYGYTF. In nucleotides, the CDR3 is TGTGCCAGCAGCAGCGGGACCGCCACTAACTATGGCTACACCTTC.